Listed below are T cell receptor beta chains from one sample, sequenced in a study of shared clonotypes between healthy human individuals. Produced via immunoSEQ multiplex PCR; TCRdb's table is partial and in-frame only. The sample consists of fewer than 850,000 clones, around 91% of them appearing once. Sequenced sample: memory CD8+ T cells from PBMCs. All receptors come from a man aged 18 to 30 in good health. Some clones in this sample may be carry-over from other donors' samples. The CDR3 runs from the conserved cysteine through the conserved F or W. A D gene is named only where the DNA matches it firmly. Rows give clone size only sometimes, using once, few, many, or a class for an expanded clone.

TGTGCCAGCAGTTTTCCCCAGTCCGGTGAGCAGTACTTC	CASSFPQSGEQYF	NA	NA	TRBJ2-7	TRBV27
TGTGCCAGCAGCGCCACGTGCAGGGGCCCAGATACGCAGTATTTT	CASSATCRGPDTQYF	NA	NA	TRBJ2-3	TRBV9
TGTGCCAGCAGCTTGGGCAGGTCTATGACCCAGTACTTC	CASSLGRSMTQYF	NA	NA	TRBJ2-5	TRBV5-8
TGTGCCAGCAGTTACAGGGGTGGGTGGGATCAGCCCCAGCATTTT	CASSYRGGWDQPQHF	NA	NA	TRBJ1-5	TRBV6-6
TGTGCCAGTAGTATTCTAGCGGATACCTACAATGAGCAGTTCTTC	CASSILADTYNEQFF	TRBD2	NA	TRBJ2-1	TRBV19
TGTGCCAGCAGCTCGAACTCAGCCTACCGGGGCTACACCTTC	CASSSNSAYRGYTF	NA	NA	TRBJ1-2	TRBV7-9
TGTGCCAGTAGTATACTCGGGACTAGCGGGACCTACGAGCAGTACTTC	CASSILGTSGTYEQYF	TRBD2	NA	TRBJ2-7	TRBV19
TGTGCCAGCAGTTTTGAGCTCCGACGTAAACCCACAGATACGCAGTATTTT	CASSFELRRKPTDTQYF	NA	NA	TRBJ2-3	TRBV28
TGTGCCAGCAGCTCCAAACAGGGGGCGGCCGGGGCCAACGTCCTGACTTTC	CASSSKQGAAGANVLTF	TRBD1	NA	TRBJ2-6	TRBV7-9
TGTGCCAGCAGCCCAATCGACAGGGTCGAGCAGTACTTC	CASSPIDRVEQYF	TRBD1	NA	TRBJ2-7	TRBV5-6
TGCGCCAGCAGCCAAGCCCATGAAGCTTTCTTT	CASSQAHEAFF	NA	NA	TRBJ1-1	TRBV4-1
TGTGCCAGCAGCCAAGTAGCAGGGAGCTCCTACGAGCAGTACTTC	CASSQVAGSSYEQYF	NA	NA	TRBJ2-7	TRBV14
TGTGCCAGCAGCTTAACGAGGAGGGGCGGGACTGCATTTTTCTTC	CASSLTRRGGTAFFF	NA	NA	TRBJ2-7	TRBV7-3
TGTGCCAGCGAGGGACTAGCAGGAGATACGCAGTATTTT	CASEGLAGDTQYF	TRBD2	NA	TRBJ2-3	TRBV28
TGTGCCAGCGCAACGTTGAGCTCCTACGAGCAGTACTTC	CASATLSSYEQYF	NA	NA	TRBJ2-7	TRBV11-2
TGTGCCAGCAGGACCCGGGCCGATCTTTTCTATGGCTACACCTTC	CASRTRADLFYGYTF	NA	NA	TRBJ1-2	TRBV2
TGTGCCAGCAGCGACAGGGGGCGGGAGAAGGGTGAAGCTTTCTTT	CASSDRGREKGEAFF	TRBD1	NA	TRBJ1-1	TRBV7-9
TGTGCCAGCAGCTTAGGCCCGCTAGCGGTAAAATACAATGAGCAGTTCTTC	CASSLGPLAVKYNEQFF	TRBD2	NA	TRBJ2-1	TRBV7-3
TGTGCCAGCAGCAGGACTAGCGGCAATTCCTACAATGAGCAGTTCTTC	CASSRTSGNSYNEQFF	TRBD2	NA	TRBJ2-1	TRBV7-3
TGTGCCAGCAGCCAAGGTAGGTGGGGCTCCTACGAGCAGTACTTC	CASSQGRWGSYEQYF	NA	NA	TRBJ2-7	TRBV4-2
TGTGCCAGCAGTCCGTGGATAAACACTGAAGCTTTCTTT	CASSPWINTEAFF	NA	NA	TRBJ1-1	TRBV27
TGCAGCGTTGATTACGGACAGGGTATCGGCTATGGCTACACCTTC	CSVDYGQGIGYGYTF	TRBD1	once	TRBJ1-2	TRBV29-1
TGTGCCAGCAGCGTAGGGGCAGACAGGGGCTACGAGCAGTACTTC	CASSVGADRGYEQYF	TRBD1	NA	TRBJ2-7	TRBV9
TGTGCCAGCAGCTCGTTAGCGGGAGGGCGTACCGAGCAGTACTTC	CASSSLAGGRTEQYF	TRBD2	NA	TRBJ2-7	TRBV7-9
TGTGCCAGCAGCCCCGGGACAGGGTTTGATGAGCAGTTCTTC	CASSPGTGFDEQFF	TRBD1	NA	TRBJ2-1	TRBV2
TGTGCCATCAGTGAGTCGAGACCCAGCCCTTCTGGCTACACCTTC	CAISESRPSPSGYTF	NA	NA	TRBJ1-2	TRBV10-3
TGTGCCAGCAGCCTTAGAGGGGGTTACACCGGGGAGCTGTTTTTT	CASSLRGGYTGELFF	NA	NA	TRBJ2-2	TRBV14
TGTGCCAGCAGTTTGCGGGTTTTTGATACGCAGTATTTT	CASSLRVFDTQYF	NA	NA	TRBJ2-3	TRBV27
TGCGCCAGCAGCGCACAGGAGAGGCAAACTAATGAAAAACTGTTTTTT	CASSAQERQTNEKLFF	NA	NA	TRBJ1-4	TRBV4-1
TGTGCCAGCAGTTTATCAGGGGGACTAGCCACCGGGGAGCTGTTTTTT	CASSLSGGLATGELFF	TRBD2	once	TRBJ2-2	TRBV27
TGTGCCAGCAGTTACTCGAACTGGGGAGACGAGCAGTACTTC	CASSYSNWGDEQYF	NA	NA	TRBJ2-7	TRBV6-5
TGTGCCAGCACCCTCAGGATGGCAGGGGGTATGGACGAGCAGTACTTC	CASTLRMAGGMDEQYF	TRBD1	NA	TRBJ2-7	TRBV11-2
TGTGCCAGCAGCCGCACCCTGCGGGGCGAGCAGCCCCAGCATTTT	CASSRTLRGEQPQHF	NA	NA	TRBJ1-5	TRBV7-6
TGTGCCAGCAGTAGGAGTTGGGAGGGAGCGGAGACCCAGTACTTC	CASSRSWEGAETQYF	TRBD2	NA	TRBJ2-5	TRBV28
TGTGCCAGCAGTTTTGAGTTGAACACTGAAGCTTTCTTT	CASSFELNTEAFF	NA	NA	TRBJ1-1	TRBV28
TGTGCCAGTAGCTTCCCCGGGACGTTCTATGGCTACACCTTC	CASSFPGTFYGYTF	NA	once	TRBJ1-2	TRBV19
TGTGCCAGCAGACGGGAGACTAGCGGGTACAATGAGCAGTTCTTC	CASRRETSGYNEQFF	TRBD2	NA	TRBJ2-1	TRBV28
TGTGCCAGCAGTCCGGGGGGATGGGGTTTCAACTATAATGGCTACACCTTC	CASSPGGWGFNYNGYTF	NA	NA	TRBJ1-2	TRBV27
TGTGCCAGCGGCACCGGGTCCTACGAGCAGTACTTC	CASGTGSYEQYF	NA	NA	TRBJ2-7	TRBV27
TGCGCCAGCAGACCACCGGGACTAGCGGTGGGAGGGTACGAGCAGTACTTC	CASRPPGLAVGGYEQYF	TRBD2	NA	TRBJ2-7	TRBV5-1
TGTGCCAGCAGCGTAGGGGTGGCCGGGGAGCTGTTTTTT	CASSVGVAGELFF	NA	NA	TRBJ2-2	TRBV9
TGTGCCAGCAGCGTCTACAGGGATGGCTACACCTTC	CASSVYRDGYTF	NA	NA	TRBJ1-2	TRBV11-2
TGTGCCAGCAGACCCCCATCACTAGCGGGAGGGCCATATACGCAGTATTTT	CASRPPSLAGGPYTQYF	TRBD2	once	TRBJ2-3	TRBV28
TGTGCCTGGAGTGTCGGGGGCCGGGGCGAGCAGTACTTC	CAWSVGGRGEQYF	NA	NA	TRBJ2-7	TRBV30
TGCGCCAGCAGCCGCGTCCCCGGGGAGCTGTTTTTT	CASSRVPGELFF	NA	once	TRBJ2-2	TRBV5-1
TGTGCCAGCAGCTTAGGACTAGCGGGAGCCTCTGGGGCCAACGTCCTGACTTTC	CASSLGLAGASGANVLTF	TRBD2	NA	TRBJ2-6	TRBV7-8
TGTGCCAGCAGCAAAGGTCGGGAGCTATACTACACAGATACGCAGTATTTT	CASSKGRELYYTDTQYF	NA	NA	TRBJ2-3	TRBV21-1